This TCR beta chain was profiled in a study of blood T cell repertoires in COVID-19. V gave up 2 bases and J gave up 7 bases; unmatched junction bases: 5. Germline V gene sequence: CDR1 LGHNA, CDR2 YSLEER. This CDR3 region has 15 residues. TCRdb keeps only in-frame clones here, not all; method: immunoSEQ multiplex PCR. The sample lists about 180,000 clones, approximately 83% seen once, with about 1.5% in the top ten. The specimen sequenced was peripheral blood. The chain recombines TRBV4-3 with TRBJ2-1, with TRBD2 matching 10 bases. The receptor was isolated from a human donor in a cohort sampled during active COVID-19. CDR3 sequence reads: CASSQPSGGTNEQFF. For the CDR3, the DNA is TGCGCCAGCAGCCAACCTAGCGGGGGAACTAATGAGCAGTTCTTC.